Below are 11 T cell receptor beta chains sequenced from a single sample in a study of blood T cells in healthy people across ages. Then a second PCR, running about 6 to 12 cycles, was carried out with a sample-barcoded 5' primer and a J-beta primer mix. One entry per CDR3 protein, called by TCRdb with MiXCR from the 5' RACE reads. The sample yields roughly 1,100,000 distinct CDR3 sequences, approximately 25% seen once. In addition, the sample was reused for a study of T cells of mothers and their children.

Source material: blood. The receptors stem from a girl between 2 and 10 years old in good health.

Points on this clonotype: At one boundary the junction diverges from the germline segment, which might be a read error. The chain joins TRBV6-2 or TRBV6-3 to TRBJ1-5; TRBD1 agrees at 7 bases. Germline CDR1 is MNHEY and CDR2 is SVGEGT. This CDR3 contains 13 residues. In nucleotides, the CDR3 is TGTGCCAGCAAGCAGGGGGTCAATCCGCCCCAGCATTTT. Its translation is CASKQGVNPPQHF.

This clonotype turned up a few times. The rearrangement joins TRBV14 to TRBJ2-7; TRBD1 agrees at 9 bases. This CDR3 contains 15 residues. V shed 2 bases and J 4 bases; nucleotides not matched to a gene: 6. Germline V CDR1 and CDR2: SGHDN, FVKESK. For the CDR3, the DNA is TGTGCCAGCAGCCAATGGACAGGGGCCGAATACGAGCAGTACTTC. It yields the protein CASSQWTGAEYEQYF.

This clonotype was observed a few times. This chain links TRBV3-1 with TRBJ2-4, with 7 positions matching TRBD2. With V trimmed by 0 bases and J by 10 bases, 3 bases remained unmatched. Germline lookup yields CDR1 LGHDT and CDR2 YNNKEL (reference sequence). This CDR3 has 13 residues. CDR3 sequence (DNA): TGTGCCAGCAGCCAAGAGCAGCGGGAAATTCAGTACTTC. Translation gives CASSQEQREIQYF.

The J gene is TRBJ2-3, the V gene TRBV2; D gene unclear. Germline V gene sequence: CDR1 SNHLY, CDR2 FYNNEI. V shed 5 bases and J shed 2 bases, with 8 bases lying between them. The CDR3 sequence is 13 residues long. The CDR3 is CASSPVPTDTQYF. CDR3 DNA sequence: TGTGCCAGCAGTCCCGTCCCCACAGATACGCAGTATTTT.

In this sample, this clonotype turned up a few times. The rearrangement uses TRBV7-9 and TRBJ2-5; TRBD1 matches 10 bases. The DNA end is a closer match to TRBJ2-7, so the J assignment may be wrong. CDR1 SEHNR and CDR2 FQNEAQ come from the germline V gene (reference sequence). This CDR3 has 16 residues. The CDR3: CASSSKGGQGYYEQYF. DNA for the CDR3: TGTGCCAGCAGCTCCAAAGGGGGACAGGGGTACTACGAGCAGTACTTC.

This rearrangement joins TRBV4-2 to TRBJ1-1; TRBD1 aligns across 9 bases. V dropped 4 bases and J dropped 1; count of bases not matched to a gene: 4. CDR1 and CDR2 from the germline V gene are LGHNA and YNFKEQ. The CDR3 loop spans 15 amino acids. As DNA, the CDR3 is TGTGCCAGCAGCCGGCAGGGACAGGGGAACACTGAAGCTTTCTTT. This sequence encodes CASSRQGQGNTEAFF.

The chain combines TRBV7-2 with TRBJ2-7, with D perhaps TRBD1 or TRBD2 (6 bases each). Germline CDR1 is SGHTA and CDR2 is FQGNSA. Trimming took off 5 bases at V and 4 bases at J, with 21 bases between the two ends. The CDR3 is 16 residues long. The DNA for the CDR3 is TGTGCCAGCAGCGGAAGGGAGAGCGGAGGGGGGTACGAGCAGTACTTC. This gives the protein CASSGRESGGGYEQYF.

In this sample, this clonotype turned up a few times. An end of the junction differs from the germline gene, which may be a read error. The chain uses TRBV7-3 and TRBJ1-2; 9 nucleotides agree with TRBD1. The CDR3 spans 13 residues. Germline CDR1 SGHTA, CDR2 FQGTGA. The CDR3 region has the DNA TGTGCCGGCAGCTGGGGACAGGGAAACGGCTACACCTTC. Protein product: CAGSWGQGNGYTF.

The CDR3 nucleotides are TGTGCCAGCAGAGGACAGGCAGGGAATTTCGGCGAGCAGTACTTC. Translation: CASRGQAGNFGEQYF. The chain is built from TRBV7-2 and TRBJ2-5; TRBD1 matches at 7 bases. The J call may be faulty, since TRBJ2-7 better matches the DNA end. Germline CDR1 is SGHTA and CDR2 is FQGNSA. The length of the CDR3 is 15 residues.

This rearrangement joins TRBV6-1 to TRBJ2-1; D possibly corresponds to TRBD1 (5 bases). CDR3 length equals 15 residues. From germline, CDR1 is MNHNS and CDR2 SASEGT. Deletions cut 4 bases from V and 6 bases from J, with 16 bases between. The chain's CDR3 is CASSGRVAYGNEQFF. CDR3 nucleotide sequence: TGTGCCAGCAGTGGCAGGGTCGCGTACGGCAATGAGCAGTTCTTC.

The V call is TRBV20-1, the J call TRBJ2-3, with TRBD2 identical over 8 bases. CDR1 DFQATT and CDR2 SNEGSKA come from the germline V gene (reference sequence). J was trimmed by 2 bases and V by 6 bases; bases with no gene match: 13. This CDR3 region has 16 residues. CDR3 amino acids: CSANSPRAGDTDTQYF. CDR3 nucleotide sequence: TGCAGTGCCAATTCCCCAAGAGCGGGGGACACAGATACGCAGTATTTT.